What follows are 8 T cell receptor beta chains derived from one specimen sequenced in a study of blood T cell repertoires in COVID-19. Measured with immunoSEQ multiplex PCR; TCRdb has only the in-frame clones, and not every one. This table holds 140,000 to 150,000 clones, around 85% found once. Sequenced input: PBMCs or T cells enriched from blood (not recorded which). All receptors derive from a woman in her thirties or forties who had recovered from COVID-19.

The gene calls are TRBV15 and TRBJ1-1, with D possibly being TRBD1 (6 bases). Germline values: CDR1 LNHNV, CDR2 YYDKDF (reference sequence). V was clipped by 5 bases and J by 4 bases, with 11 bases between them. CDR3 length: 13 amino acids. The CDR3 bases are TGTGCCACCAGCCAGGGGACGGGCACTGAAGCTTTCTTT. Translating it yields CATSQGTGTEAFF.

The CDR3 DNA follows: TGTGCCAGCAGGGGACAGGGAGTAGTGCAGCAGTACTTC. This translates into CASRGQGVVQQYF. The rearrangement uses TRBV12-3 or TRBV12-4 and TRBJ2-7; 9 nucleotides line up with TRBD1. This CDR3 region has 13 residues. The ends lost 6 bases at V and 8 bases at J; junction bases unmatched: 8.

The CDR3 is CASSADRVGGYTF. The DNA of the CDR3 is TGTGCCAGCAGCGCCGACAGGGTGGGCGGCTACACCTTC. The J gene is TRBJ1-2, the V gene TRBV27, with TRBD1 matching 7 bases. Germline V lookup: CDR1 MNHEY, CDR2 SMNVEV (reference sequence). V shed 6 bases, J shed 8 bases, and the junction held 9 bases outside the gene matches. CDR3 length: 13 residues.

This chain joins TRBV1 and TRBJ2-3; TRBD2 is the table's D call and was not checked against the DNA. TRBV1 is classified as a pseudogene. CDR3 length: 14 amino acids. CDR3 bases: TGCACCAGCAGGACCCGTAGCGGCACAGATACGCAGTATTTT. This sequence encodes CTSRTRSGTDTQYF.

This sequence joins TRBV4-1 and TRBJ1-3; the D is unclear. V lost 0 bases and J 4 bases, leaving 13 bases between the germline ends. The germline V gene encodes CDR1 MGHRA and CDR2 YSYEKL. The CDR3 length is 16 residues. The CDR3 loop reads CASSQDVSGRGNTIYF. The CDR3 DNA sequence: TGCGCCAGCAGCCAAGATGTCTCAGGCCGGGGAAACACCATATATTTT.

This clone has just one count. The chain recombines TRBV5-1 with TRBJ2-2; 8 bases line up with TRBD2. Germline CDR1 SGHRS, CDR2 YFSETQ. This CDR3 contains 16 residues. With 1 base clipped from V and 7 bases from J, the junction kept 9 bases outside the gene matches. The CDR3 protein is CASSLTGGPVGGELFF. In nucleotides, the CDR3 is TGCGCCAGCAGCTTGACGGGGGGGCCAGTCGGCGGGGAGCTGTTTTTT. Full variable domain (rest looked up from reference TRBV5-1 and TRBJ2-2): KAGVTQTPRYLIKTRGQQVTLSCSPISGHRSVSWYQQTPGQGLQFLFEYFSETQRNKGNFPGRFSGRQFSNSRSEMNVSTLELGDSALYLCASSLTGGPVGGELFFGEGSRLTVL.

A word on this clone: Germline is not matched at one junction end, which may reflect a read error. The CDR3 nucleotides are TGCGCCAGCAGCTTGGGGGACAGACAGGGCCTCCTTTTT. This codes for CASSLGDRQGLLF. This chain joins TRBV5-1 and TRBJ1-6; the match to TRBD1 covers 7 bases. Germline loops: CDR1 SGHRS, CDR2 YFSETQ. This CDR3 contains 13 residues.

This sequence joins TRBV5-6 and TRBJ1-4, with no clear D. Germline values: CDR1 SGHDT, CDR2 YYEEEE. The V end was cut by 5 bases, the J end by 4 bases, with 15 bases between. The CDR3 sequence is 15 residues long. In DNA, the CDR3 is TGTGCCAGCAGTTCTCCGGGGAGGTTTAATGAAAAACTGTTTTTT. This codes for CASSSPGRFNEKLFF.